A single sample is the source of the 9 T cell receptor beta chains below, sequenced in a study of long-term antiretroviral therapy in people with HIV. The run of the v3.0 immunoSEQ assay was at survey level. Libraries were prepared by immunoSEQ multiplex PCR; TCRdb keeps only in-frame clonotypes and omits some of them. Found here are tens of thousands of clones, 84% of them singletons; the top ten hold more than 15%. Sequencing used unsorted PBMCs, obtained 0.5 years before starting antiretroviral therapy. These receptors were taken from a man between 35 and 55 years old with HIV.

This rearrangement joins TRBV7-6 to TRBJ2-7; 9 positions match TRBD2. In germline, CDR1 is SGHVS, CDR2 FNYEAQ. The CDR3 is made up of 17 amino acids. Unmatched junction bases numbered 9, after V lost 3 bases and J lost 0 bases. In DNA, the CDR3 is TGTGCCAGCAGCTTGGGGAGCGGGGGGACCTTCTCCTACGAGCAGTACTTC. The encoded protein is CASSLGSGGTFSYEQYF.

The V call is TRBV28, the J call TRBJ1-2; possible D gene TRBD1, 5 bases. Germline values: CDR1 MDHEN, CDR2 SYDVKM. V shed 7 bases and J shed 5 bases, with 14 bases lying between them. This CDR3 comprises 13 residues. The CDR3 sequence: CASTPPGNYGYTF. As DNA, the CDR3 is TGTGCCAGCACCCCTCCAGGGAATTATGGCTACACCTTC.

This clone turned up a few times. The V call is TRBV7-6, the J call TRBJ1-1; D uncertain. Germline CDR1 and CDR2: SGHVS and FNYEAQ. This CDR3 has 13 amino acids. V was cut by 5 bases and J by 4 bases, with 11 bases left in between. DNA of the CDR3: TGTGCCAGCAGCCGTGGGCCTGTCACTGAAGCTTTCTTT. Protein sequence: CASSRGPVTEAFF. The whole variable domain, remainder taken from reference TRBV7-6 and TRBJ1-1, is GAGVSQSPRYKVTKRGQDVALRCDPISGHVSLYWYRQALGQGPEFLTYFNYEAQQDKSGLPNDRFSAERPEGSISTLTIQRTEQRDSAMYRCASSRGPVTEAFFGQGTRLTVV.

This sequence joins TRBV4-1 and TRBJ2-1; D is perhaps TRBD1 (6 bases). The CDR3 has 15 amino acids. The germline gives CDR1 MGHRA, CDR2 YSYEKL. V was clipped by 2 bases and J by 1 base, with 9 bases between them. The CDR3, as DNA: TGCGCCAGCAGCCAAATGACAGGTTCCTACAATGAGCAGTTCTTC. Translated, it gives CASSQMTGSYNEQFF.

The chain is built from TRBV21-1 and TRBJ2-3; the table's D call of TRBD2 was not tested on the DNA. TRBV21-1 is tagged as a pseudogene. This CDR3 is built from 18 residues. CDR3 DNA: TGTGCCAGCAGCACAGGAGGAGTAGGGTCCCCTAGCACAGATACGCAGTATTTT. Translating it yields CASSTGGVGSPSTDTQYF.

This clone occurred once. The junction departs from the called germline gene at one end, perhaps through a read error. The chain joins TRBV15 to TRBJ2-2; D possibly corresponds to TRBD2 (7 bases). The CDR3 is made up of 17 amino acids. The germline V gene has CDR1 LNHNV and CDR2 YYDKDF (reference sequence). The CDR3 protein is CATSRDLGGPKTGELFF. The CDR3 DNA sequence: TGTGCCACCAGCAGAGATCTCGGGGGGCCGAAAACCGGGGAGCTGTTTTTT.

The J gene is TRBJ2-2, the V gene TRBV4-2; D is undetermined. The ends were cut back, 4 bases at V and 8 bases at J, with 8 bases in the middle. CDR3 length: 12 residues. Germline lookup yields CDR1 LGHNA and CDR2 YNFKEQ. CDR3 sequence (DNA): TGTGCCAGCAGCCCCCCAAGGGGGGAGCTGTTTTTT. Translated, it gives CASSPPRGELFF.

This rearrangement joins TRBV27 to TRBJ1-5; TRBD1 aligns across 7 bases. The germline V gene has CDR1 MNHEY and CDR2 SMNVEV (reference sequence). CDR3 length: 16 residues. Unmatched junction bases numbered 5, after V lost 2 bases and J lost 1 base. CDR3 DNA sequence: TGTGCCAGCAGTTTAAACAGGGGTGGGAGCAATCAGCCCCAGCATTTT. Encoded protein: CASSLNRGGSNQPQHF.

V gene TRBV11-2 combines with J gene TRBJ2-7; D remains ambiguous. Looked up from germline, CDR1 is SGHAT and CDR2 is FQNNGV. V gave up 4 bases and J gave up 4 bases, with 14 bases separating them. There are 14 residues in the CDR3. The CDR3: CASSSPTSTYEQYF. For the CDR3, the DNA is TGTGCCAGCAGCTCACCCACCAGTACATACGAGCAGTACTTC.